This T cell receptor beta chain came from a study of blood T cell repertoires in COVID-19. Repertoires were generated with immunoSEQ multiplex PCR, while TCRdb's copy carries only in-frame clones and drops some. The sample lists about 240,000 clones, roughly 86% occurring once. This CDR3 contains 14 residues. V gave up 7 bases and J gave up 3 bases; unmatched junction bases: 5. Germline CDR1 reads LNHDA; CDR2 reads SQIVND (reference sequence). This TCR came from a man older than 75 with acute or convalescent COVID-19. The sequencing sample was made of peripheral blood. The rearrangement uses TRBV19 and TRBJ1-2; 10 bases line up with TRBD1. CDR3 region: CASTIGQGDYGYTF. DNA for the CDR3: TGTGCCAGTACCATTGGACAGGGGGACTATGGCTACACCTTC.